One and the same sample provided the 6 T cell receptor beta chains below, sequenced in a study of blood T cell repertoires in COVID-19. Libraries were prepared by immunoSEQ multiplex PCR; TCRdb keeps only in-frame clonotypes and omits some of them. The data show more than 150,000 clones, roughly 80% seen once. The specimen was peripheral blood. The receptors stem from a woman aged 80 or over with COVID-19, enrolled during active disease.

The chain is built from TRBV7-6 and TRBJ1-4; TRBD1 matches 7 bases. The CDR3 contains 15 residues. J lost 1 base, V lost 1 base, and 0 bases had no gene match. The germline gives CDR1 SGHVS, CDR2 FNYEAQ. The CDR3: CASSLGDRTNEKLFF. DNA for the CDR3: TGTGCCAGCAGCTTAGGGGACAGAACTAATGAAAAACTGTTTTTT.

The chain recombines TRBV5-4 with TRBJ1-1, with 8 nucleotides matching TRBD1. Germline V gene lookup returns CDR1 SGHNT and CDR2 YYREEE (reference sequence). CDR3 length: 14 residues. V lost 2 bases and J lost 9; bases outside the gene matches: 9. CDR3 sequence reads: CASSFPQGAGKAFF. CDR3 DNA: TGTGCCAGCAGCTTCCCCCAGGGGGCGGGTAAAGCTTTCTTT. Combining the CDR3 with reference TRBV5-4 and TRBJ1-1 gives the whole variable domain ETGVTQSPTHLIKTRGQQVTLRCSSQSGHNTVSWYQQALGQGPQFIFQYYREEENGRGNFPPRFSGLQFPNYSSELNVNALELDDSALYLCASSFPQGAGKAFFGQGTRLTVV.

This rearrangement joins TRBV7-8 to TRBJ2-3; 10 nucleotides match TRBD2. The J segment lost 0 bases and the V segment lost 5 bases, leaving 8 bases of the junction unmatched. The V gene's germline CDR1 is SGHVS and CDR2 FQNEAQ. The length of the CDR3 is 17 residues. The CDR3 DNA reads TGTGCCAGCAGCCCGCTAGCGGGGGAACCGAGCACAGATACGCAGTATTTT. It is translated as CASSPLAGEPSTDTQYF.

The chain recombines TRBV7-2 with TRBJ2-3, with 11 positions matching TRBD1. Per the germline V gene, CDR1 is SGHTA and CDR2 is FQGNSA. The CDR3 consists of 16 residues. J lost 4 bases, V lost 1 base, and 4 bases had no gene match. The CDR3 DNA sequence: TGTGCCAGCAGCTTAGTGGGGACAGGGGGTCCAGATACGCAGTATTTT. Translated, it gives CASSLVGTGGPDTQYF.

The genes are TRBV4-1 and TRBJ2-4; weak D call: TRBD2 (5 bases). Germline V CDR1 and CDR2: MGHRA, YSYEKL. This CDR3 comprises 15 residues. Between the trimmed V and J ends, which lost 4 bases and 1 base, there was a span of 11 bases. CDR3 region: CASSLLPGAKNIQYF. Here the CDR3 DNA reads TGCGCCAGCAGCCTCCTCCCGGGGGCCAAAAACATTCAGTACTTC.

CDR3 sequence: CASSPGLAEYNEQFF. The CDR3 region has the DNA TGCGCCAGCAGCCCGGGACTAGCCGAATACAATGAGCAGTTCTTC. The gene calls are TRBV5-1 and TRBJ2-1, with 9 bases that match TRBD2. The CDR3 contains 15 residues. Trimming cost V 4 bases and J 4 bases; bases outside gene matches: 6. Germline V gene data show CDR1 as SGHRS and CDR2 as YFSETQ.